The clone carrying this T cell receptor (beta chain) has more than one count but fewer than ten. What it recognizes is unknown. The CDR3 is 14 amino acids. Germline V gene sequence: CDR1 MNHEY, CDR2 SVGAGI. The trim removed 2 bases at V and 6 bases at J, leaving 5 bases unmatched. In the library, individual cDNA molecules carried attached unique molecular identifiers. One entry per CDR3 protein results from TCRdb running MiXCR on the 5' RACE reads. Of fewer than 85,000 distinct CDR3 sequences in the sample, about 13% are singletons; the top ten hold 5.5% to 7.5%. These data are taken from a study of early T cells in non-severe SARS-CoV-2 infection. Findings and caveats of the study: Matching results from VDJdb favored anti-spike CD8 responses, leaving private and CD4 specificities undetected.

V and J are TRBV6-5 and TRBJ1-2; 8 bases match TRBD1. The TCR originated in an adult who was a healthcare worker with PCR-confirmed SARS-CoV-2 infection or an uninfected control (not recorded which). The sample comprised whole blood. CDR3 DNA sequence: TGTGCCAGCAGTTACCGACAGGGGAGGAATGGCTACACCTTC. Its translation is CASSYRQGRNGYTF.